Listed below are T cell receptor beta chains from one sample, sequenced in a study of cytomegalovirus exposure and HLA in healthy donors. Method: immunoSEQ multiplex PCR; TCRdb's copy keeps in-frame clones and lacks some. This sample has about 190,000 clones, with roughly 80% found just once. Sample: PBMCs. These receptors all stem from a man aged 35 to 55 in good health and CMV-seropositive. CDR3s include the opening cysteine and the closing phenylalanine or tryptophan. Each record gives: J gene, D gene, clone size, V gene, CDR3 DNA, CDR3 protein. The D gene is left open where the match is weak. Only part of the rows carry a size: once, few, many, or a class if the clone is expanded.

TRBJ2-1 TRBD2 once TRBV6-5 TGTGCCAGCTGGCCGGGGGGGGGCTCCTACAATGAGCAGTTCTTC CASWPGGGSYNEQFF
TRBJ2-1 NA NA TRBV7-3 TGTGCCAGCAGCGCTAAAGGGCGGGTCGACTCCTACAATGAGCAGTTCTTC CASSAKGRVDSYNEQFF
TRBJ1-5 NA NA TRBV29-1 TGCAGCGTTGGGACAGGCAATCAGCCCCAGCATTTT CSVGTGNQPQHF
TRBJ1-1 TRBD1 NA TRBV29-1 TGCATCACAGGGACAGCCTCTGACACTGAAGCTTTCTTT CITGTASDTEAFF
TRBJ2-7 NA NA TRBV5-1 TGCGCCAGCAGCTTGGAAATAGGGGTGAACGAGCAGTACTTC CASSLEIGVNEQYF
TRBJ2-2 NA NA TRBV19 TGTGCCAGCCAGACAGTAGCAGGAGGGGAGCTGTTTTTT CASQTVAGGELFF
TRBJ2-2 NA few TRBV7-9 TGTGCCAGCAGCTCCCCTTTTACCGGGGAGCTGTTTTTT CASSSPFTGELFF
TRBJ2-5 TRBD2 NA TRBV7-9 TGTGCCAGCAGCCCCGCGGGAGCCATAGGGGAAGAGACCCAGTACTTC CASSPAGAIGEETQYF
TRBJ1-5 TRBD1 NA TRBV7-2 TGTGCCAGCAGCAGAGCAGGGGGTTATCAGCCCCAGCATTTT CASSRAGGYQPQHF
TRBJ2-2 TRBD1 NA TRBV9 TGTGCCAGCAGCTCCCGTACAGGGGGCCCACGAAACACCGGGGAGCTGTTTTTT CASSSRTGGPRNTGELFF
TRBJ2-3 TRBD2 NA TRBV11-3 TGTGCCAGCAGCTCTTCTACTAGCGGGGCCACAGATACGCAGTATTTT CASSSSTSGATDTQYF
TRBJ2-7 NA NA TRBV20-1 TGCAGTGCTAGAGTTGGCCACGAGCAGTACTTC CSARVGHEQYF
TRBJ1-6 NA NA TRBV30 TGTGCCTGGAGTGTAAACAGGCGGGGGAGACAGGCAGATTCACCCCTCCACTTT CAWSVNRRGRQADSPLHF
TRBJ2-1 TRBD1 NA TRBV29-1 TGCAGCCTTGGACAGGGGTTTGGGAATGAGCAGTTCTTC CSLGQGFGNEQFF
TRBJ2-3 NA once TRBV9 TGTGCCAGCAGCCCTACTAAGCGGACTTACACAGATACGCAGTATTTT CASSPTKRTYTDTQYF
TRBJ2-7 TRBD1 NA TRBV10-3 TGTGCCATCAGCGAAGGGACAGGAAGCTCCTACGAGCAGTACTTC CAISEGTGSSYEQYF
TRBJ1-1 NA NA TRBV5-4 TGTGCCAGCAGCTTGGTACGGGGCGGGGGCACTGAAGCTTTCTTT CASSLVRGGGTEAFF
TRBJ2-7 TRBD2 NA TRBV7-9 TGTGCCAGCAGCCAAACTAGCGGGGGTCCCTACGAGCAGTACTTC CASSQTSGGPYEQYF
TRBJ1-2 NA NA TRBV4-2 TGTGCCAGCAGCCAAGAAGATAGCAGGGCAAACTATGGCTACACCTTC CASSQEDSRANYGYTF
TRBJ2-5 NA few TRBV6-1 TGTGCCAGCAGTGCGCTGGACAGTCGGGAGACCCAGTACTTC CASSALDSRETQYF
TRBJ2-2 NA NA TRBV4-3 TGCGCCAGCAGCCAAGGAGGACAGTCCACCGGGGAGCTGTTTTTT CASSQGGQSTGELFF
TRBJ1-2 NA NA TRBV15 TGTGCCACCAGCAGGCGCGCTGGGACATCCTATGGCTACACCTTC CATSRRAGTSYGYTF
TRBJ2-2 NA NA TRBV18 TGTGCCACGGCGGGTCTGACGAACACCGGGGAGCTGTTTTTT CATAGLTNTGELFF
TRBJ2-5 NA NA TRBV6-1 TGTGCCAGCAGTGAAAGTGCGGACTACAGGGAGACCCAGTACTTC CASSESADYRETQYF
TRBJ1-2 NA NA TRBV2 TGTGCCAGCAACCTTAAGGGGGCTAACTATGGCTACACCTTC CASNLKGANYGYTF
TRBJ2-5 TRBD2 NA TRBV29-1 TGCAGCGTTGATACTAGCGGGGGGGCAGTGGAGACCCAGTACTTC CSVDTSGGAVETQYF
TRBJ1-3 NA once TRBV9 TGTGCCAGTAGCCGACAGGTCAGCCCCTCTGGAAACACCATATATTTT CASSRQVSPSGNTIYF
TRBJ2-5 TRBD2 NA TRBV5-1 TGCGCCAGCAGCTTGGCGACTAGCGGGGGTCAAGAGACCCAGTACTTC CASSLATSGGQETQYF
TRBJ1-2 TRBD1 NA TRBV9 TGTGCCAGCAGCACCTCGACAGGGTCAGGTGGCTACACCTTC CASSTSTGSGGYTF
TRBJ2-1 NA few TRBV2 TGTGCCATACCGGGGGACGCTTACAATGAGCAGTTCTTC CAIPGDAYNEQFF
TRBJ1-2 NA few TRBV28 TGTGCCAGTCGCCAACAGCCCTCGGGCTACACCTTC CASRQQPSGYTF